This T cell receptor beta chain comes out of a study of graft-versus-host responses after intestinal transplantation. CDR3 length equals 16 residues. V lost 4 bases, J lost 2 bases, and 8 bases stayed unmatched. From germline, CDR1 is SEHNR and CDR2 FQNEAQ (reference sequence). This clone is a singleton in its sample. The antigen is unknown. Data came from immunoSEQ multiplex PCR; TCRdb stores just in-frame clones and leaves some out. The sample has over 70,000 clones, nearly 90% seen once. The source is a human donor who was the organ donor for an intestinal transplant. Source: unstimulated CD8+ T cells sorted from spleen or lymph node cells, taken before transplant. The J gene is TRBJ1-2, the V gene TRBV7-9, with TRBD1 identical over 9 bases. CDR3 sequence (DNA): TGTGCCAGCAGCTCTGGACAGGGGCCCATCAACTATGGCTACACCTTC. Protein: CASSSGQGPINYGYTF.